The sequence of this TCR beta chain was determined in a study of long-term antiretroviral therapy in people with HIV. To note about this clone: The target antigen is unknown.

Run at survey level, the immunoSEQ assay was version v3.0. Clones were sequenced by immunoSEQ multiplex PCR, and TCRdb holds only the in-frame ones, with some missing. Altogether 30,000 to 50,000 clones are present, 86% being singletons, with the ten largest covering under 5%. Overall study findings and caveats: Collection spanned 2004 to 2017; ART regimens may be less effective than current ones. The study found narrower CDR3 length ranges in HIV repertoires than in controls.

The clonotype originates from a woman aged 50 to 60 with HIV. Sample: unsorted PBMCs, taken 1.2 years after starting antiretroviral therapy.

In nucleotides, the CDR3 is TGTGCCAGCAGCCAACAGGGGCGACTGAACACCGGGGAGCTGTTTTTT. Its translation is CASSQQGRLNTGELFF. V and J are TRBV7-3 and TRBJ2-2; 7 bases are shared with TRBD1. The CDR3 is made up of 16 amino acids. The V gene end was trimmed by 5 bases and the J gene end by 1 base; junction bases not matched to a gene: 7. Germline V CDR1 and CDR2: SGHTA, FQGTGA.